This T cell receptor (beta chain) is drawn from a study of blood T cell repertoires in COVID-19. The wider study: PBMCs, B-cell-depleted T cells, or T cells provided the cDNA or gDNA that made up the material.

CDR1 and CDR2 (germline): SGHRS, YFSETQ. This CDR3 spans 14 amino acids. The ends lost 2 bases at V and 3 bases at J; junction bases unmatched: 4. Authors' processing steps: Amplification of reference gene primers was used by the study to estimate nucleated cell counts. The assay was immunoSEQ multiplex PCR, and TCRdb's table has in-frame clones only and misses some. V and J calls and clone size are copied from that table; D and trimming were computed from the DNA. The table has nearly 80,000 clones, approximately 84% seen once; the top ten hold about 5.8%. The chain employs TRBV5-1 and TRBJ1-1; TRBD1 aligns across 7 bases. This receptor was obtained from a man aged 55 to 69 with active or convalescent COVID-19. Sequencing input: peripheral blood. The CDR3 is CASSFGQDYTEAFF. DNA of the CDR3: TGCGCCAGCAGCTTTGGACAGGATTACACTGAAGCTTTCTTT.